These 9 T cell receptor beta chains share one sample of origin, sequenced in a study of blood T cell repertoires in COVID-19. Sequencing used immunoSEQ multiplex PCR; TCRdb keeps in-frame clones, though not all of them. The repertoire holds 290,000 or so clones, with 85% as singletons. The material sequenced was peripheral blood. These receptors came from a man aged 45 to 65 with active or convalescent COVID-19.

The rearrangement joins TRBV7-2 to TRBJ2-1, with TRBD1 as a possible D gene (5 bases). Trimming removed 5 bases at V and 4 bases at J, with 9 bases between. CDR3 length equals 13 residues. Germline CDR1 SGHTA, CDR2 FQGNSA. DNA of the CDR3: TGTGCCAGCAGCGCTCAGGGTTACAATGAGCAGTTCTTC. This encodes CASSAQGYNEQFF.

CDR3 nucleotide sequence: TGCGCCACATATTTTACACCGGGACAGGGGGGTAGGCATGAGCAGTTCTTC. This codes for CATYFTPGQGGRHEQFF. The V and J genes are TRBV23-1 and TRBJ2-1; 11 nucleotides line up with TRBD1. TRBV23-1 is identified as an open reading frame with a role that is uncertain. The V gene end was trimmed by 10 bases and the J gene end by 8 bases; junction bases not matched to a gene: 19. The CDR3 length is 17 residues.

V gene TRBV2 combines with J gene TRBJ2-5; possibly TRBD1 for D (5 bases). The CDR3 runs 15 residues. Germline loops: CDR1 SNHLY, CDR2 FYNNEI. Between the trimmed V and J ends, which lost 8 bases and 4 bases, there was a span of 20 bases. The CDR3: CASDETGRVGETQYF. DNA for the CDR3: TGTGCCAGCGATGAAACAGGCCGGGTGGGAGAGACCCAGTACTTC.

This clone was detected once. The V call is TRBV7-9, the J call TRBJ1-6, with TRBD1 matching over 7 bases. The length of the CDR3 is 15 residues. The germline V gene has CDR1 SEHNR and CDR2 FQNEAQ (reference sequence). Trimming at V came to 5 bases and at J to 7 bases, leaving 8 bases not matched to a gene. The CDR3 bases are TGTGCCAGCAGCCGACAGGGCCCTAGCAATTCACCCCTCCACTTT. This codes for CASSRQGPSNSPLHF.

The rearrangement links TRBV30 to TRBJ2-1, with D possibly TRBD2 on 6 matching bases. The CDR3 length is 13 residues. Trimming took 3 bases from V and 2 from J, leaving 8 bases between them. Germline V gene sequence: CDR1 GTSNPN, CDR2 SVGIG (reference sequence). The CDR3 coding sequence is TGTGCCTGGAGCGGGGGTGCCTACAATGAGCAGTTCTTC. Translated, it gives CAWSGGAYNEQFF.

This clone was counted once. This chain joins TRBV19 and TRBJ1-2; D is uncertain. The CDR3 loop spans 14 amino acids. Germline values: CDR1 LNHDA, CDR2 SQIVND (reference sequence). V was cut by 7 bases and J by 1 base, with 13 bases left in between. The CDR3 reads CASTDQRSNYGYTF. CDR3 coding DNA: TGTGCCAGTACAGACCAGAGGAGTAACTATGGCTACACCTTC.

This chain joins TRBV15 and TRBJ1-1, with D possibly TRBD1 on 6 matching bases. CDR3 length: 15 residues. In germline, CDR1 is LNHNV, CDR2 YYDKDF (reference sequence). V lost 5 bases and J 6 bases, leaving 19 bases between the germline ends. CDR3 amino acids: CATSRHPDSGSEAFF. The CDR3 bases are TGTGCCACCAGCCGGCACCCGGACAGTGGATCTGAAGCTTTCTTT.

This chain joins TRBV27 and TRBJ2-5; 7 bases fit TRBD2. CDR3 size: 16 residues. Germline V gene sequence: CDR1 MNHEY, CDR2 SMNVEV (reference sequence). V was pared by 0 bases and J by 5 bases, with 9 bases of the junction left unmatched. Here the CDR3 reads CASSLSREGRGETQYF. The CDR3 coding sequence is TGTGCCAGCAGTTTATCGAGGGAGGGGCGCGGGGAGACCCAGTACTTC.

The chain is built from TRBV4-1 and TRBJ2-2, with TRBD2 identical over 8 bases. Germline CDR1 reads MGHRA; CDR2 reads YSYEKL. The V segment lost 4 bases and the J segment 8 bases; nucleotides outside the gene matches: 9. The CDR3 is 15 residues long. The CDR3: CASSRPGREFGELFF. The DNA for the CDR3 is TGCGCCAGCAGCCGCCCCGGGAGGGAGTTTGGGGAGCTGTTTTTT.